This TCR beta chain was retrieved from a study of control samples from healthy donors and cancer patients. Repertoires were generated with immunoSEQ multiplex PCR, while TCRdb's copy carries only in-frame clones and drops some. The sample includes about 96,000 clones, just over 90% of them seen just once. CDR3 size: 13 residues. With 5 bases removed from V and 3 bases from J, the gap between germline ends came to 11 bases. In germline, CDR1 is MNHEY, CDR2 SVGAGI. This rearrangement joins TRBV6-5 to TRBJ2-7, with D hard to call. Sequencing was performed on blood. This receptor was obtained from a man between 18 and 35 years old in good health. The CDR3 DNA sequence: TGTGCCAGCAGTCTGTGGTTCGGCTACGAGCAGTACTTC. It encodes CASSLWFGYEQYF.